This TCR beta chain was sequenced for a study of lymphopenia after photon versus proton radiotherapy. CDR3 length equals 13 residues. Overall study findings and caveats: Photon-treated patients lost naive T cells and TCR diversity; proton-treated stayed stable. Larger post-nadir TCR diversity loss correlated inversely with survival in deceased patients.

As for this clone: Its antigen is unidentified.

Libraries were prepared by immunoSEQ multiplex PCR; TCRdb keeps only in-frame clonotypes and omits some of them. The table shows about 26,000 clones, with around 85% occurring only once. The input for sequencing was peripheral blood, taken from a patient treated with photon-based radiotherapy. The receptor's source is a man aged 25 to 45 with gastric cancer. V gene TRBV21-1 combines with J gene TRBJ2-2; whether TRBD1, the table's D call, matches the DNA was not checked. TRBV21-1 is a documented pseudogene. The DNA of the CDR3 is TGTGCCAGCAGGACAGATTGTTCACGGGAGCTGTTTTTT. This gives the protein CASRTDCSRELFF.